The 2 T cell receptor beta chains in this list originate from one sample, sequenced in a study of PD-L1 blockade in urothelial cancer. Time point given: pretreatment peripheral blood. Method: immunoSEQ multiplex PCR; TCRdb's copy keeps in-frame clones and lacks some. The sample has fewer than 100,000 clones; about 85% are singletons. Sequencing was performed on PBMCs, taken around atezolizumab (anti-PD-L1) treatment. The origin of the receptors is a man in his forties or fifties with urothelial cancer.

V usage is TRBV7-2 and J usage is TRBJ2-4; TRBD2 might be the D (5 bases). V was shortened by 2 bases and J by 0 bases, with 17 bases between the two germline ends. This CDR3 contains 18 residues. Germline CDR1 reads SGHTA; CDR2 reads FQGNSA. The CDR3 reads CASSLLPLGGPAKNIQYF. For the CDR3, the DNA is TGTGCCAGCAGCTTACTCCCCTTGGGCGGGCCAGCCAAAAACATTCAGTACTTC.

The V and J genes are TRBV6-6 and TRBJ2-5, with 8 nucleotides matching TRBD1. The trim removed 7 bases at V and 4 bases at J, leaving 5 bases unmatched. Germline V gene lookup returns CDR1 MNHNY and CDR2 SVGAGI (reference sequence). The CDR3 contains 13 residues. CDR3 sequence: CASTGQGSETQYF. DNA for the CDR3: TGTGCCAGCACCGGACAGGGTTCAGAGACCCAGTACTTC.